The 17 T cell receptor beta chains given below trace back to one sample, sequenced in a study of T-cell memory formation after mild COVID-19. TCRdb re-derived calls from the 5' RACE reads in MiXCR, one entry per CDR3 protein. Here the sample spans approximately 200,000 distinct CDR3 sequences, around 15% being singletons. Sequencing input: PBMCs or a T cell subset sorted from them (not recorded which). The receptors were sampled from an adult woman who had mild COVID-19 (a few samples of this study predate the infection). Cell type and time point are not known.

This clonotype was observed a handful of times. V gene TRBV5-1 combines with J gene TRBJ1-1; TRBD1 agrees at 7 bases. Trimming at V came to 4 bases and at J to 2 bases, leaving 2 bases not matched to a gene. Per the germline V gene, CDR1 is SGHRS and CDR2 is YFSETQ. The CDR3 runs to 13 residues. The CDR3 DNA is TGCGCCAGCAGCGGGACAGTAAACACTGAAGCTTTCTTT. As protein: CASSGTVNTEAFF.

This clonotype showed up just a few times. The chain employs TRBV12-3 or TRBV12-4 and TRBJ2-7, with 10 nucleotides matching TRBD1. The CDR3 loop spans 15 amino acids. The V segment lost 6 bases and the J segment 4 bases; nucleotides outside the gene matches: 9. CDR3 residues: CASSSPGQGRYEQYF. The CDR3 DNA follows: TGTGCCAGCAGCTCGCCGGGACAGGGGCGTTACGAGCAGTACTTC.

This clonotype was counted a few times. V gene TRBV6-5 combines with J gene TRBJ2-7, with 8 bases lining up with TRBD1. This CDR3 comprises 15 residues. Germline loops: CDR1 MNHEY, CDR2 SVGAGI. The trim removed 1 base at V and 2 bases at J, leaving 4 bases unmatched. The CDR3 spells CASSYLRQGTYEQYF. CDR3 DNA sequence: TGTGCCAGCAGTTACTTGAGACAGGGGACCTACGAGCAGTACTTC.

At least ten counts were recorded for this clonotype. This chain uses TRBV12-3 or TRBV12-4 with TRBJ1-2, with 9 nucleotides matching TRBD1. The CDR3 totals 13 residues. Germline trimming cut 3 bases from V and 7 bases from J; bases unmatched to any gene: 3. CDR3 in DNA: TGTGCCAGCAGTTTCGGACAGGGGAGTGGCTACACCTTC. The encoded protein is CASSFGQGSGYTF.

This clonotype appeared many times. The chain combines TRBV20-1 with TRBJ2-6, with D unresolved. The CDR3 is 14 amino acids. V lost 0 bases to trimming and J lost 0 bases, with 3 bases between them. Germline-derived CDR1 and CDR2 are DFQATT and SNEGSKA (reference sequence). DNA for the CDR3: TGCAGTGCTAGAGAGGGCTCTGGGGCCAACGTCCTGACTTTC. As protein: CSAREGSGANVLTF.

The rearrangement joins TRBV20-1 to TRBJ2-4, with D uncertain. Looked up from germline, CDR1 is DFQATT and CDR2 is SNEGSKA (reference sequence). V lost 5 bases, J lost 1 base, and 15 bases lay in between. The CDR3 has 15 amino acids. This CDR3 is CSALEASWAKNIQYF. The DNA for the CDR3 is TGCAGTGCTCTCGAGGCCTCCTGGGCCAAAAACATTCAGTACTTC.

In this sample, this clonotype turned up a few times. This chain links TRBV3-1 with TRBJ1-4; D gene ambiguous. CDR3 length equals 14 residues. Trimming left V 2 bases short and J 6 bases short, with 10 bases between. Germline assignment: CDR1 LGHDT and CDR2 YNNKEL (reference sequence). The CDR3 DNA is TGTGCCAGCAGCCAATTCCAGGACGATGAAAAACTGTTTTTT. This sequence encodes CASSQFQDDEKLFF.

The chain links TRBV29-1 to TRBJ1-1; 8 nucleotides align to TRBD1. Germline V gene data show CDR1 as SQVTM and CDR2 as ANQGSEA. The CDR3 has 13 residues. V lost 7 bases to trimming and J lost 3 bases; unmatched junction nucleotides: 7. CDR3 DNA: TGCAGCGCTACTGACAGGGGTTACACTGAAGCTTTCTTT. Its translation: CSATDRGYTEAFF.

This sequence joins TRBV12-3 or TRBV12-4 and TRBJ1-1; D is undetermined. Trimming removed 10 bases at V and 1 base at J, with 16 bases between. The CDR3 is 14 amino acids. The CDR3 region has the DNA TGTGCCACTCGGCGCGGGAACCAGAACACTGAAGCTTTCTTT. Translated, it gives CATRRGNQNTEAFF.

This clonotype was picked up a small number of times. CDR3 nucleotides: TGTGCCAGCAGTTGGGCTGTAGGTCAGCCCCAGCATTTT. Its translation: CASSWAVGQPQHF. This rearrangement joins TRBV12-3 or TRBV12-4 to TRBJ1-5, with unresolved D. V lost 4 bases and J lost 6, with 10 bases in between. This CDR3 is 13 amino acids long.

The chain combines TRBV5-1 with TRBJ2-7, with 7 bases identical to TRBD1. J lost 9 bases, V lost 6 bases, and 15 bases had no gene match. The germline CDR1 and CDR2 sequences are SGHRS and YFSETQ. CDR3 length equals 14 residues. The CDR3 nucleotides are TGCGCCAGCAACGCCGGGACAGATCCTATCGGGCAGTACTTC. This translates into CASNAGTDPIGQYF.

The chain recombines TRBV19 with TRBJ2-5; D may match TRBD1 or TRBD2 (5 bases each). The V end was cut by 4 bases, the J end by 3 bases, with 15 bases between. The CDR3 covers 15 residues. In germline, CDR1 is LNHDA, CDR2 SQIVND (reference sequence). The CDR3 loop reads CASSTSRDGKETQYF. The CDR3 DNA is TGTGCCAGTAGTACGTCCAGGGACGGGAAAGAGACCCAGTACTTC.

The chain is built from TRBV24-1 and TRBJ2-5, with 7 bases aligning to TRBD1. Per germline, CDR1 KGHDR and CDR2 SFDVKD. The J segment lost 9 bases and the V segment lost 2 bases, leaving 11 bases of the junction unmatched. The CDR3 is made up of 15 amino acids. CDR3 loop: CATSDSLGQSWAQYF. The CDR3 DNA is TGTGCCACCAGTGATTCCCTGGGACAGTCTTGGGCCCAGTACTTC.

CDR3 sequence: CASSSGTGFNNEQFF. CDR3 in DNA: TGTGCCAGCAGTTCGGGGACAGGGTTCAACAATGAGCAGTTCTTC. The chain recombines TRBV12-3 or TRBV12-4 with TRBJ2-1; TRBD1 matches at 9 bases. Losses at the gene ends were 4 bases for V and 5 bases for J; bases not matched to a gene: 6. This CDR3 contains 15 residues.

This clonotype was picked up a small number of times. This sequence joins TRBV20-1 and TRBJ1-5; D is undetermined. CDR1 is DFQATT, CDR2 SNEGSKA, per germline (reference sequence). The CDR3 totals 15 residues. V was shortened by 2 bases and J by 4 bases, with 15 bases between the two germline ends. The CDR3 bases are TGCAGTGCTAGACCCCCGGGCCGCATGAATCAGCCCCAGCATTTT. Its translation is CSARPPGRMNQPQHF.

The rearrangement links TRBV7-6 to TRBJ2-2; 12 nucleotides align to TRBD2. V dropped 1 base and J dropped 3; count of bases not matched to a gene: 6. The CDR3 sequence is 18 residues long. From germline, CDR1 is SGHVS and CDR2 FNYEAQ. The CDR3 sequence is CASSLDGRLAGDTGELFF. The DNA of the CDR3 is TGTGCCAGCAGCTTAGACGGGAGACTAGCGGGAGACACCGGGGAGCTGTTTTTT.

The rearrangement joins TRBV30 to TRBJ2-1, with 7 bases lining up with TRBD2. Germline values: CDR1 GTSNPN, CDR2 SVGIG (reference sequence). The CDR3 length is 14 residues. The junction had 6 bases not matched to a gene; V was cut back by 3 bases and J by 4 bases. DNA for the CDR3: TGTGCCTGGAGGCGCGGGGGTCCTTACAATGAGCAGTTCTTC. Protein: CAWRRGGPYNEQFF.